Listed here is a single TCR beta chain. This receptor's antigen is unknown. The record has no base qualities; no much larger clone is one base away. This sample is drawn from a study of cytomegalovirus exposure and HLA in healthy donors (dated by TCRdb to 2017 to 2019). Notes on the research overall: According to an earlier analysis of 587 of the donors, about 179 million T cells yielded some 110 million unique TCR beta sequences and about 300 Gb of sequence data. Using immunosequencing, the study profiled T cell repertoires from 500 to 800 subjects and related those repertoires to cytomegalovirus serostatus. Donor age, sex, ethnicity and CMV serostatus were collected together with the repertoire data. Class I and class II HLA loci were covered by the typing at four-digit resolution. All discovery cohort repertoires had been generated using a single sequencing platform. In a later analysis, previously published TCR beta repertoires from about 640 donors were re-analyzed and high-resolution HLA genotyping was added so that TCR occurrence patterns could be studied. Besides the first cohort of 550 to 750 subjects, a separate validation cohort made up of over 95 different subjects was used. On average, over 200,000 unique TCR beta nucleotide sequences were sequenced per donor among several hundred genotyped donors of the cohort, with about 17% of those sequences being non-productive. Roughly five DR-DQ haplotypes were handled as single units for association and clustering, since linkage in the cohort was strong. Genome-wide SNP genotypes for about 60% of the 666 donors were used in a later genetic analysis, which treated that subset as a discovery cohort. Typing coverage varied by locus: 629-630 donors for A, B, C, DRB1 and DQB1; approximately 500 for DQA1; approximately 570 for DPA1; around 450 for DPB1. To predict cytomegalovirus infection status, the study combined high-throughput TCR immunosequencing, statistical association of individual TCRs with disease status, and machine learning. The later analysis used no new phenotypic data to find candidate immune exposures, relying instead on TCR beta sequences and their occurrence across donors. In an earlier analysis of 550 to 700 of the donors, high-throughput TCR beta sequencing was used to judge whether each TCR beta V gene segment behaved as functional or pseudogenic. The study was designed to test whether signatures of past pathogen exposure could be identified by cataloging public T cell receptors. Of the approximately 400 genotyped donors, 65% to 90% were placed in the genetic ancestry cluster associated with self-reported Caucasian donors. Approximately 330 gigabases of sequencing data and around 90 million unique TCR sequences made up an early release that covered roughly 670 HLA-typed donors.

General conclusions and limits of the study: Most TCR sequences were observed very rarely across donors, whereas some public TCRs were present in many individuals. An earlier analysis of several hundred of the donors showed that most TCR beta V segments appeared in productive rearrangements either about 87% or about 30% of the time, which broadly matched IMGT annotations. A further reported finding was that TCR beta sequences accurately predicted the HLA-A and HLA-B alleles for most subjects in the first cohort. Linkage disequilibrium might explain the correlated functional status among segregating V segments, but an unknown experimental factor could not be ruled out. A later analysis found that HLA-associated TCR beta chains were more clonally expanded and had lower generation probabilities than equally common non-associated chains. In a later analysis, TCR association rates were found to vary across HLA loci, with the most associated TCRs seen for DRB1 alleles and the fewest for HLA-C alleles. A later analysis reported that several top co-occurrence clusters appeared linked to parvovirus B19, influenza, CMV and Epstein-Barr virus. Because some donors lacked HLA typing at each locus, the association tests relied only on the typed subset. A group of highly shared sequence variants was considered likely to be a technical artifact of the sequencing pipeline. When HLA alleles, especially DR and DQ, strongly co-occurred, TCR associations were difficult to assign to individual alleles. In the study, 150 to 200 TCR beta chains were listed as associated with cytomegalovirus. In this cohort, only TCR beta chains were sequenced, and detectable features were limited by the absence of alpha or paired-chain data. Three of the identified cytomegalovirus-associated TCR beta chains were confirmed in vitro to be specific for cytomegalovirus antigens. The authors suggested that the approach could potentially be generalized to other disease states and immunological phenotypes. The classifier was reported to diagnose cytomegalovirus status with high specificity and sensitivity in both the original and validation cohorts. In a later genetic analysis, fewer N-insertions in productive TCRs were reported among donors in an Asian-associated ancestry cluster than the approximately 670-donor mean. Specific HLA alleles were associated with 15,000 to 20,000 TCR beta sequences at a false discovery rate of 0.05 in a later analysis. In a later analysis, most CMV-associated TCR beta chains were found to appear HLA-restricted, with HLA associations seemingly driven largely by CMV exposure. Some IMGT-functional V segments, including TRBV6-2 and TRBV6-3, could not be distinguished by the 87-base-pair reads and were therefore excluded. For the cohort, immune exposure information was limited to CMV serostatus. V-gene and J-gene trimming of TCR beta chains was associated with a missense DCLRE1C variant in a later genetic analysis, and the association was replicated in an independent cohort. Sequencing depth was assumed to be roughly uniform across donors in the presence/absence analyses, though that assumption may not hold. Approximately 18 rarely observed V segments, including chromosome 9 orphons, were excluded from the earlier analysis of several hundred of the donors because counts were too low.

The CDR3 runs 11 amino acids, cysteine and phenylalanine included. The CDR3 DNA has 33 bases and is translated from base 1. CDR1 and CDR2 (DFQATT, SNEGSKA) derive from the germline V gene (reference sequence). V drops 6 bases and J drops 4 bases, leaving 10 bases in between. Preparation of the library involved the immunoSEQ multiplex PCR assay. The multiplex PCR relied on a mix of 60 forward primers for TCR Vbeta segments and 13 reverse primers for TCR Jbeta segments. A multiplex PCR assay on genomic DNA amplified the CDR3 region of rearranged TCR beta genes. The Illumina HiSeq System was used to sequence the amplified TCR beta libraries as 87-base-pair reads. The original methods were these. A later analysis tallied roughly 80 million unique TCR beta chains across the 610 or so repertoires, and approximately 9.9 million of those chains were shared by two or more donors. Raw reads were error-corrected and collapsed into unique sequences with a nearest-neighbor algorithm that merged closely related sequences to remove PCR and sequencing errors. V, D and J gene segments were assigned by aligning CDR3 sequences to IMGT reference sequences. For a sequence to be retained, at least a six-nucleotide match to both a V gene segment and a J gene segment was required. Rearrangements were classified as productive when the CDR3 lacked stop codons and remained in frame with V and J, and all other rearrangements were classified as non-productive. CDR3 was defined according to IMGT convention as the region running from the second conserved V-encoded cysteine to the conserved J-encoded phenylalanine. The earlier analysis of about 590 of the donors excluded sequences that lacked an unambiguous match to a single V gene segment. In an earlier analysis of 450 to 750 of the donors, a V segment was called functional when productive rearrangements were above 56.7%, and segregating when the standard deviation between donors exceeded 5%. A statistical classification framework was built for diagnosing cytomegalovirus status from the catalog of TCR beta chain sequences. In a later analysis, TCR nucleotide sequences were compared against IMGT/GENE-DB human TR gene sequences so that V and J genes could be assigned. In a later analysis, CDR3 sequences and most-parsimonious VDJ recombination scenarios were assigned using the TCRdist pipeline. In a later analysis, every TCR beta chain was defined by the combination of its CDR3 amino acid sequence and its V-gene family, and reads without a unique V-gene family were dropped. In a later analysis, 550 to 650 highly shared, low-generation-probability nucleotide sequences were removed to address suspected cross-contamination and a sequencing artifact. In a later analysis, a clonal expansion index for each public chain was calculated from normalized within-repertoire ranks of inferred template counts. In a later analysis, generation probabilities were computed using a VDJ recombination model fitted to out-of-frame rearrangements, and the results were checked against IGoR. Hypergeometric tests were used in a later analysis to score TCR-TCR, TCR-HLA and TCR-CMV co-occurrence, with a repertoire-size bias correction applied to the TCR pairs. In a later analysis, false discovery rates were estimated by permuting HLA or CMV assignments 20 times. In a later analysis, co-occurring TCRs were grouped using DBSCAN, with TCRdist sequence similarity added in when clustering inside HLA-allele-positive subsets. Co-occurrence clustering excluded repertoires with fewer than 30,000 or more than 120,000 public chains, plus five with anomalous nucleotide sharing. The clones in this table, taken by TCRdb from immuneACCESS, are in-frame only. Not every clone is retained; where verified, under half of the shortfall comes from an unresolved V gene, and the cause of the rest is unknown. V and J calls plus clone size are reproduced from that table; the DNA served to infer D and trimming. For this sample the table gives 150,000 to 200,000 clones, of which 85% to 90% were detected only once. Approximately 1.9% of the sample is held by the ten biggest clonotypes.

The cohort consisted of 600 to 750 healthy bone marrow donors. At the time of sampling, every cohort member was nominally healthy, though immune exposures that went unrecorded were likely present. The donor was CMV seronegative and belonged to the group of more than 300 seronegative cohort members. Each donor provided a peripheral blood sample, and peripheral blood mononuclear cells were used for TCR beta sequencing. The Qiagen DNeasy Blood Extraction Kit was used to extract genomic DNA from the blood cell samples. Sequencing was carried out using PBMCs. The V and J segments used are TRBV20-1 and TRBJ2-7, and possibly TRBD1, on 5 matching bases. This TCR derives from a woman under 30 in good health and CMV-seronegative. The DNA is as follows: TGCAGTGCAGCCAGGGCATACGAGCAGTACTTC. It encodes CSAARAYEQYF.